The following is a TCR beta chain sequence with its context. Its target is not known. With 60 Vbeta and 13 Jbeta primers, the PCR was carried out. TCRdb's copy holds only in-frame clones and misses some; the assay was immunoSEQ multiplex PCR. Its table records around 100,000 clones. These data belong to a study of cytomegalovirus exposure and HLA in healthy donors. Germline V gives CDR1 GTSNPN, CDR2 SVGIG (reference sequence). Trimming removed 3 bases from V and 4 bases from J, with 12 bases in between. The CDR3 covers 13 residues. Findings of the study overall: In an earlier analysis, in around 590 donors, most V segments appeared productive either ~90% or ~30% of the time.

Each donor was nominally healthy when sampled (though unrecorded immune exposures were likely). This clonotype originated in a man aged 35 to 55 in good health and CMV-seropositive. Material: PBMCs. The chain links TRBV30 to TRBJ1-1; no reliable D call. The CDR3 sequence is CAWRGGKTTEAFF. CDR3 nucleotide sequence: TGTGCCTGGAGGGGAGGGAAAACCACTGAAGCTTTCTTT.